One sample yielded the 13 T cell receptor beta chains listed below, sequenced in a study of molecular identifiers for immune sequencing clone quantification. A single record per CDR3 protein comes from TCRdb applying MiXCR to the PCR reads. Here the sample spans 400,000 to 600,000 distinct CDR3 sequences, 25% being singletons. The sequenced sample consisted of naive CD8+ T cells from blood, with Jurkat cell RNA spiked in. Indicated subset: FACS-sorted CD8+CD4-CCR7+CD45RA+ naive T cells. The source is a human donor in good health. Some libraries in this study had Jurkat cell RNA spiked in.

This CDR3 reads CASSFSSGRRGEQFF. CDR3 nucleotides: TGTGCCAGCAGCTTCTCTAGCGGGAGAAGGGGTGAGCAGTTCTTC. The chain is built from TRBV5-6 and TRBJ2-1; 10 bases align to TRBD2. The CDR3 has 15 residues. Trimming took 2 bases from V and 9 from J; bases not matched to a gene: 8. Per germline, CDR1 SGHDT and CDR2 YYEEEE.

To note about this clonotype: The junction shows a germline mismatch at one end, possibly a read error. The chain combines TRBV6-5 with TRBJ1-1; no clear D. From germline, CDR1 is MNHEY and CDR2 SVGAGI. The CDR3 length is 16 residues. The CDR3 here is CARSYSGTVGGTEAFF. Written as DNA, the CDR3 is TGTGCCAGAAGTTACTCGGGTACGGTTGGTGGCACTGAAGCTTTCTTT.

Remarks on this clonotype: No conserved phenylalanine or tryptophan ends this CDR3, so it is likely a read error. The genes are TRBV7-9 and TRBJ2-7; D gene uncertain. The CDR3 totals 12 residues. Germline-derived CDR1 and CDR2 are SEHNR and FQNEAQ (reference sequence). Trimming cost V 7 bases and J 0 bases, with 7 bases left between them. The CDR3 DNA reads as TGTGCCAGCATCGGCAGCTCCTACGAGCAGTACCTC. Its protein product is CASIGSSYEQYL.

A single count supports this clonotype. A read error may be the cause here, since a much bigger clone is one base away. The chain carries TRBV27 and TRBJ2-7; TRBD2 is a possible D gene (5 bases). V lost 8 bases and J lost 6, with 20 bases in between. The germline gives CDR1 MNHEY, CDR2 SMNVEV (reference sequence). The CDR3 covers 14 residues. The DNA for the CDR3 is TGTGCCAGCGGGAGCTTCTCAGCCGTGGTCGAGCAGTACTTC. Translation: CASGSFSAVVEQYF.

This sequence joins TRBV20-1 and TRBJ1-1; possibly TRBD1 for D (5 bases). V dropped 4 bases and J dropped 4 bases, with 22 bases sitting between them. This CDR3 has 16 amino acids. Germline V gene lookup returns CDR1 DFQATT and CDR2 SNEGSKA (reference sequence). Written as DNA, the CDR3 is TGCAGTGCTACCCCCCGTGGGGCAGCCTACCCCACTGAAGCTTTCTTT. Amino acids: CSATPRGAAYPTEAFF.

This clonotype was seen at least ten times. V usage is TRBV27 and J usage is TRBJ1-5; D unresolved. The germline V gene encodes CDR1 MNHEY and CDR2 SMNVEV (reference sequence). This CDR3 spans 13 amino acids. V dropped 2 bases and J dropped 7 bases, with 9 bases sitting between them. The CDR3, as DNA: TGTGCCAGCAGTTTAGGAGTGGGGCAGCCCCAGCATTTT. It yields the protein CASSLGVGQPQHF.

The chain couples TRBV4-3 to TRBJ2-7; D unresolved. The V and J ends lost 4 bases and 4 bases respectively, with 17 bases between them. Germline V gene lookup returns CDR1 LGHNA and CDR2 YSLEER. The length of the CDR3 is 15 residues. Written as DNA, the CDR3 is TGCGCCAGCAGCCCCGGCCACAGCTGGGGTTACGAGCAGTACTTC. Protein: CASSPGHSWGYEQYF.

There are a few counts of this clonotype. This chain links TRBV20-1 with TRBJ2-3; 14 nucleotides agree with TRBD2. Germline V gene data show CDR1 as DFQATT and CDR2 as SNEGSKA (reference sequence). Losses at the gene ends were 6 bases for V and 3 bases for J; bases not matched to a gene: 11. The CDR3 contains 17 residues. CDR3 nucleotide sequence: TGCAGTGCAACCCATGGACTAGCGGGAGGTGGTACAGATACGCAGTATTTT. Encoded protein: CSATHGLAGGGTDTQYF.

This chain uses TRBV27 with TRBJ2-4; 9 bases are shared with TRBD1. This CDR3 contains 15 residues. Germline CDR1 and CDR2: MNHEY and SMNVEV (reference sequence). The junction had 7 bases not matched to a gene; V was cut back by 3 bases and J by 7 bases. CDR3 bases: TGTGCCAGCAGTTTCCGTGGGACAGGGCTGAACATTCAGTACTTC. Encoded protein: CASSFRGTGLNIQYF.

Notes on this clonotype: A much larger clone sits a single nucleotide away, making a read error possible. V usage is TRBV20-1 and J usage is TRBJ2-2; D is tentatively TRBD1 or TRBD2 (5 bases each). Germline V gives CDR1 DFQATT, CDR2 SNEGSKA (reference sequence). The CDR3 spans 13 residues. CDR3 in amino acids: CGARGVNTGELFF. The DNA for the CDR3 is TGCGGTGCTAGAGGGGTGAACACCGGGGAGCTGTTTTTT.

In the case of this clonotype: An end of the junction differs from the germline gene, which may be a read error. The rearrangement uses TRBV6-5 and TRBJ2-5; perhaps TRBD2 as D (5 bases). There are 11 residues in the CDR3. The V gene's germline CDR1 is MNHEY and CDR2 SVGAGI. The chain's CDR3 is CASMRWETQHF. The DNA for the CDR3 is TGTGCCAGCATGAGGTGGGAGACCCAGCACTTC.

This chain joins TRBV6-5 and TRBJ2-5; TRBD1 matches at 7 bases. There are 13 residues in the CDR3. V dropped 5 bases and J dropped 2; count of bases not matched to a gene: 2. CDR1 is MNHEY, CDR2 SVGAGI, per germline. The CDR3, as DNA: TGTGCCAGCAGTAAGGGACAGCAAGAGACCCAGTACTTC. This gives the protein CASSKGQQETQYF.

About this clonotype: Mismatch with germline at one junction end may stem from a read error. The chain uses TRBV2 and TRBJ2-7; the D gene is possibly TRBD2 (5 bases). CDR1 and CDR2 (germline): SNHLY, FYNNEI. The CDR3 spans 15 residues. The DNA of the CDR3 is TGTGCCAGCAGTGAATCGGGGTTATTCTCCGACGAGCAGTACTTC. This encodes CASSESGLFSDEQYF. Full variable domain (missing parts from reference TRBV2 and TRBJ2-7): EPEVTQTPSHQVTQMGQEVILRCVPISNHLYFYWYRQILGQKVEFLVSFYNNEISEKSEIFDDQFSVERPDGSNFTLKIRSTKLEDSAMYFCASSESGLFSDEQYFGPGTRLTVT.